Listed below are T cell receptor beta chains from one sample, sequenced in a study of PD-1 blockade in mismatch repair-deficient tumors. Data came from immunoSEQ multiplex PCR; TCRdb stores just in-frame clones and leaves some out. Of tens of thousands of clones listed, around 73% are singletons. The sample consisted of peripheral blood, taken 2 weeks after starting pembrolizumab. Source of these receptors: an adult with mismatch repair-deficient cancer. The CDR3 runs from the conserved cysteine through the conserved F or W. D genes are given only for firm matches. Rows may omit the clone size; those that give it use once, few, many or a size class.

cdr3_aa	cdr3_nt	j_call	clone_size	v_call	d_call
CASSPPGQGSTDTQYF	TGTGCCAGCAGCCCACCGGGACAGGGGAGCACAGATACGCAGTATTTT	TRBJ2-3	-	TRBV11-2	TRBD1
CASGPPRGSGANVLTF	TGTGCTAGTGGCCCCCCCAGGGGGTCTGGGGCCAACGTCCTGACTTTC	TRBJ2-6	-	TRBV12-5	TRBD1
CASSQDQPRLGEQFF	TGCGCCAGCAGCCAAGATCAACCCAGGCTAGGGGAGCAGTTCTTC	TRBJ2-1	-	TRBV4-1	-
CASSATPGADTQYF	TGCGCCAGCAGCGCTACGCCAGGTGCGGATACGCAGTATTTT	TRBJ2-3	-	TRBV5-1	-
CATTETGGRNQPQHF	TGTGCCACCACAGAGACAGGGGGCCGAAATCAGCCCCAGCATTTT	TRBJ1-5	few	TRBV27	TRBD1
CASILTSGSHNEQFF	TGTGCCAGCATCTTGACTAGCGGGAGTCACAATGAGCAGTTCTTC	TRBJ2-1	-	TRBV11-1	TRBD2
CAWSPKGIYYEQYF	TGTGCCTGGAGCCCCAAGGGGATCTACTACGAGCAGTACTTC	TRBJ2-7	few	TRBV30	-
CASSPGDIHSNQPQHF	TGTGCCAGCAGCCCCGGGGACATACATAGCAATCAGCCCCAGCATTTT	TRBJ1-5	-	TRBV7-8	-
CASSSTSGGLRNEQYF	TGTGCCAGCAGCTCCACTAGCGGGGGACTTAGGAACGAGCAGTACTTC	TRBJ2-7	-	TRBV6-6	TRBD2
CAWSSTGIGQPQHF	TGTGCCTGGAGTTCGACAGGGATCGGCCAGCCCCAGCATTTT	TRBJ1-5	-	TRBV30	TRBD1
CASSQDISGTVSYEQYF	TGTGCCAGCAGCCAAGATATATCCGGGACGGTTTCGTACGAGCAGTACTTC	TRBJ2-7	-	TRBV4-2	-
CASSVNRGGDTGELFF	TGTGCCAGCAGCGTAAACAGGGGAGGGGACACCGGGGAGCTGTTTTTT	TRBJ2-2	-	TRBV9	-
CAISETDRSSGNTIYF	TGTGCCATCAGTGAGACGGACAGGTCGTCGGGAAACACCATATATTTT	TRBJ1-3	-	TRBV10-3	TRBD1
CASSRSGLNEQFF	TGTGCCAGTAGTAGGTCGGGCCTCAATGAGCAGTTCTTC	TRBJ2-1	-	TRBV19	-
CASSISRAEAFF	TGTGCCAGCAGTATTTCCAGGGCTGAAGCTTTCTTT	TRBJ1-1	-	TRBV6-6	-
CASSGGPPGDQPQHF	TGTGCCAGCAGCGGGGGGCCCCCTGGGGATCAGCCCCAGCATTTT	TRBJ1-5	-	TRBV2	-
CAWGTREHTGELFF	TGTGCCTGGGGGACACGTGAACACACCGGGGAGCTGTTTTTT	TRBJ2-2	few	TRBV30	-
CASSLAADIKVDEQYF	TGTGCCAGCAGCTTGGCCGCGGACATCAAGGTCGACGAGCAGTACTTC	TRBJ2-7	-	TRBV5-4	-
CASSPPLAGGPFYNEQFF	TGTGCCAGCTCACCACCGTTAGCGGGAGGGCCGTTCTACAATGAGCAGTTCTTC	TRBJ2-1	-	TRBV18	TRBD2
CASTLVGTGGDGYTF	TGCGCCAGCACCCTTGTTGGGACAGGGGGCGATGGCTACACCTTC	TRBJ1-2	-	TRBV5-1	TRBD1
CASSLEQKKAFF	TGTGCCAGCAGCTTAGAACAGAAAAAAGCTTTCTTT	TRBJ1-1	-	TRBV7-2	-
CASSGGTRAPDTQYF	TGTGCCAGCAGCGGCGGGACTAGGGCACCAGATACGCAGTATTTT	TRBJ2-3	-	TRBV9	TRBD2
CASSFSGSETQYF	TGTGCCAGCAGCTTTTCGGGGTCTGAGACCCAGTACTTC	TRBJ2-5	-	TRBV5-6	-
CASSPGNSGNTIYF	TGTGCCAGCAGCCCGGGGAACTCTGGAAACACCATATATTTT	TRBJ1-3	-	TRBV11-3	-
CASSLSASRAGELFF	TGTGCCAGCAGTTTATCCGCCAGTCGCGCCGGGGAGCTGTTTTTT	TRBJ2-2	-	TRBV28	-
CASSLMGLSEAFF	TGTGCCAGCAGTTTAATGGGACTGAGTGAAGCTTTCTTT	TRBJ1-1	-	TRBV27	-
CASSVLAGTGNTIYF	TGTGCCAGCAGTGTGCTGGCCGGGACTGGAAACACCATATATTTT	TRBJ1-3	-	TRBV2	-
CASSLQQNYEQYF	TGTGCCAGCAGCTTACAACAGAACTACGAGCAGTACTTC	TRBJ2-7	-	TRBV7-6	-